These T cell receptor beta chains were read from a single sample in a study of OX40 agonist ivuxolimab in advanced cancers. The assay was immunoSEQ multiplex PCR, and TCRdb's table has in-frame clones only and misses some. Seen here are about 82,000 clones, around 83% observed once, and the top ten hold less than 2.5%. Source: CD4+ or CD8+ T cells sorted from blood, taken in a trial of the OX40 agonist ivuxolimab. The receptors were gathered from an adult with an advanced solid tumor such as melanoma, head and neck, liver or kidney cancer. Both conserved end residues are part of each CDR3. A D gene is named only where the DNA matches it firmly. Clone size is given for some rows only: seen once, a few or many times, or a class if the clone is expanded.

j_call | d_call | v_call | clone_size | cdr3_nt | cdr3_aa
TRBJ2-4 | . | TRBV13 | once | TGTGCCAGCAGCTTATTTGGAACTCGCGGATCCAAAAACATTCAGTACTTC | CASSLFGTRGSKNIQYF
TRBJ1-4 | . | TRBV30 | . | TGTGCCTGGAGTGTTTACGGAACTAATGAAAAACTGTTTTTT | CAWSVYGTNEKLFF
TRBJ1-1 | . | TRBV5-1 | once | TGCGCCAGCAGCATGACCGGCCGTACTGAAGCTTTCTTT | CASSMTGRTEAFF
TRBJ1-1 | . | TRBV28 | . | TGTGCCAGCTGTCGCTTAAACGGTGAAGCTTTCTTT | CASCRLNGEAFF
TRBJ1-6 | TRBD1 | TRBV5-1 | . | TGCGCCAGCAAGGCAGGGACAGGGGGTTCACCCCTCCACTTT | CASKAGTGGSPLHF
TRBJ1-4 | . | TRBV18 | . | TGTGCCAGCTCACTACCCTGGGGACGCAATGAAAAACTGTTTTTT | CASSLPWGRNEKLFF
TRBJ1-4 | . | TRBV7-8 | . | TGTGCCAGCAGCTTAGGGTTTGAGCTAACAACTAATGAAAAACTGTTTTTT | CASSLGFELTTNEKLFF
TRBJ2-7 | . | TRBV28 | . | TGTGCCAGCAAAACCTTCTACGAGCAGTACTTC | CASKTFYEQYF
TRBJ1-1 | TRBD1 | TRBV4-1 | . | TGCGCCAGCAGCCAAGAAACCGTGGACAGGGGGAGAGAAGCTTTCTTT | CASSQETVDRGREAFF
TRBJ2-3 | TRBD2 | TRBV19 | . | TGTGCCAGTAGTCCAGCTAGCGGGGGCCCTAGCACAGATACGCAGTATTTT | CASSPASGGPSTDTQYF
TRBJ1-3 | TRBD1 | TRBV18 | . | TGTGCCAGCTCACCAAACCTCCCCGGGACAGGGGGCTACTCTGGAAACACCATATATTTT | CASSPNLPGTGGYSGNTIYF
TRBJ1-4 | . | TRBV27 | . | TGTGCCAGCAGTCGCACAGGACCTGATAATGAAAAACTGTTTTTT | CASSRTGPDNEKLFF
TRBJ1-1 | . | TRBV12-5 | . | TGTGCTAGTGGTTTGGACAAATTTGCTGAAGCTTTCTTT | CASGLDKFAEAFF
TRBJ2-7 | . | TRBV11-2 | . | TGTGCCAGCAGCTTGCTCCGAATTCCGACCTACGAGCAGTACTTC | CASSLLRIPTYEQYF
TRBJ2-5 | . | TRBV6-6 | . | TGTGCCAGCAGTTACCGGACAAAAGAGACCCAGTACTTC | CASSYRTKETQYF
TRBJ1-1 | TRBD1 | TRBV25-1 | once | TGTGCCAGCAGTGCCCCAGGGGGCACTGAAGCTTTCTTT | CASSAPGGTEAFF
TRBJ1-1 | . | TRBV6-6 | . | TGTGCCAGCAGCACAACACGAGCTTTCTTT | CASSTTRAFF
TRBJ1-2 | . | TRBV6-1 | . | TGTGCCAGCAGTGAAGCGGGAGGTTATGGTAAGGGCTACACCTTC | CASSEAGGYGKGYTF
TRBJ1-2 | . | TRBV12-5 | . | TGTGCTAGTGGTCAGAAGCTGCAGGGCACCCTCCCGTATTTCTACACCTTC | CASGQKLQGTLPYFYTF
TRBJ2-1 | TRBD2 | TRBV9 | . | TGTGCCAGCAGCGGGACTAGCGGGGGGCATGAGCAGTTCTTC | CASSGTSGGHEQFF
TRBJ2-7 | . | TRBV10-3 | . | TGTGCCACCATTCCCGATCGGACCTACGAGCAGTACTTC | CATIPDRTYEQYF
TRBJ1-6 | . | TRBV9 | . | TGTGCCAGCAGCGCCAATTACGGAGGGTCGAATTCACCCCTCCACTTT | CASSANYGGSNSPLHF